A single sample gave rise to the 23 T cell receptor beta chains below, sequenced in a study of T-cell reconstitution after alpha-beta-depleted transplantation in children. As it was prepared, the TCRbeta library received unique molecular identifiers. TCRdb passed the PCR reads through MiXCR, listing each CDR3 protein once. Here the sample spans 200,000 to 250,000 distinct CDR3 sequences, about 7% being singletons. The sample was PBMCs, taken before TCRalphabeta/CD19-depleted stem cell transplant. The receptors were gathered from a boy between 2 and 15 years old with acute lymphoblastic leukemia, due to receive a stem cell transplant.

In its sample, this clonotype was seen many times. V is TRBV29-1 and J is TRBJ2-7; D possibly corresponds to TRBD1 (7 bases). CDR1 and CDR2 from the germline V gene are SQVTM and ANQGSEA. V lost 0 bases, J lost 0 bases, and 12 bases lay in between. The CDR3 is 15 residues long. This CDR3 is CSVEEGGQYSYEQYF. As DNA, the CDR3 is TGCAGCGTTGAAGAGGGGGGACAGTACTCCTACGAGCAGTACTTC.

This clonotype was counted a few times. This chain connects TRBV20-1 to TRBJ2-3; possibly TRBD2 for D (7 bases). Germline loops: CDR1 DFQATT, CDR2 SNEGSKA (reference sequence). This CDR3 has 15 residues. The V and J ends lost 5 bases and 4 bases respectively, with 19 bases between them. CDR3 sequence: CSALVPGGGSDTQYF. CDR3 bases: TGCAGTGCTTTAGTACCGGGGGGCGGCTCAGATACGCAGTATTTT.

This clonotype was seen many times. This chain uses TRBV10-3 with TRBJ2-1; the D gene is possibly TRBD2 (5 bases). This CDR3 contains 9 residues. CDR1 is ENHRY, CDR2 SYGVKD, per germline. The CDR3 reads CPTRGAPFF. The CDR3 DNA follows: TGTCCGACCCGGGGAGCCCCGTTCTTC.

This clonotype was observed a few times. This chain uses TRBV7-6 with TRBJ2-2, with 12 bases matching TRBD2. The CDR3 is 16 amino acids. J was trimmed by 4 bases and V by 5 bases; bases with no gene match: 5. CDR1 and CDR2 (germline): SGHVS, FNYEAQ. The CDR3 here is CASSAPGLAGTGELFF. In DNA form, the CDR3 reads TGTGCCAGCAGCGCGCCGGGACTAGCGGGCACCGGGGAGCTGTTTTTT.

This clonotype was found many times. A read error may account for a junction end that differs from germline. The V gene is TRBV11-3, the J gene TRBJ2-2; 10 bases map to TRBD2. From germline, CDR1 is SGHNT and CDR2 YENEEA. CDR3 length: 16 residues. The CDR3 here is CASSLAGGRDTGELFF. For the CDR3, the DNA is TGTGCCAGCAGTTTAGCGGGAGGCCGGGACACCGGGGAGCTGTTTTTT. Variable domain in full (rest from reference TRBV11-3 and TRBJ2-2): EAGVVQSPRYKIIEKKQPVAFWCNPISGHNTLYWYLQNLGQGPELLIRYENEEAVDDSQLPKDRFSAERLKGVDSTLKIQPAELGDSAVYLCASSLAGGRDTGELFFGEGSRLTVL.

This clonotype was seen a few times. The J gene is TRBJ2-7, the V gene TRBV11-2, with TRBD1 matching 8 bases. CDR1 and CDR2 (germline): SGHAT, FQNNGV. V lost 5 bases to trimming and J lost 4 bases; unmatched junction nucleotides: 10. The CDR3 sequence is 15 residues long. CDR3 in amino acids: CASSRPQGANYEQYF. The CDR3 nucleotides read TGTGCCAGCAGCCGACCTCAGGGGGCGAATTACGAGCAGTACTTC.

The CDR3 nucleotides read TGTGCCAGCAGGCCGGGACAGGGAATCAATGAGCAGTTCTTC. It yields the protein CASRPGQGINEQFF. V is TRBV2 and J is TRBJ2-1, with TRBD1 identical over 9 bases. CDR3 length: 14 amino acids. CDR1 SNHLY and CDR2 FYNNEI come from the germline V gene. J was trimmed by 6 bases and V by 6 bases; bases with no gene match: 6.

V is TRBV7-2 and J is TRBJ1-4, with D maybe TRBD1 (5 bases). CDR3 size: 16 residues. Germline lookup yields CDR1 SGHTA and CDR2 FQGNSA. V was pared by 1 base and J by 4 bases, with 13 bases between. In nucleotides, the CDR3 is TGTGCCAGCAGCTTAGGGGGGACCCAAGATAATGAAAAACTGTTTTTT. Protein product: CASSLGGTQDNEKLFF.

The genes are TRBV5-1 and TRBJ2-1, with D possibly TRBD2 on 5 matching bases. The CDR3 loop spans 16 amino acids. Trimming stripped 4 bases from V and 6 bases from J, with 20 bases between. Germline-derived CDR1 and CDR2 are SGHRS and YFSETQ. The CDR3 sequence: CASSPLRNGITNEQFF. The CDR3 region has the DNA TGCGCCAGCAGCCCTTTAAGGAACGGGATAACCAATGAGCAGTTCTTC.

Many counts were recorded for this clonotype. This sequence joins TRBV20-1 and TRBJ2-2; D call uncertain. In germline, CDR1 is DFQATT, CDR2 SNEGSKA (reference sequence). Deletions cut 1 base from V and 9 bases from J, with 15 bases between. The CDR3 consists of 14 residues. CDR3 region: CSARASRFGWELFF. CDR3 DNA: TGCAGTGCTAGAGCGTCGCGCTTTGGATGGGAGCTGTTTTTT.

This clonotype occurred many times. The chain combines TRBV20-1 with TRBJ2-7; weak D call: TRBD2 (5 bases). Germline CDR1 reads DFQATT; CDR2 reads SNEGSKA (reference sequence). This CDR3 is built from 16 residues. Trimming removed 4 bases from V and 0 bases from J, with 19 bases in between. The CDR3 reads CSATPSRAGISYEQYF. DNA for the CDR3: TGCAGTGCTACCCCCAGCCGGGCCGGGATCTCCTACGAGCAGTACTTC.

The chain uses TRBV20-1 and TRBJ1-2; D is perhaps TRBD1 (5 bases). This CDR3 has 14 amino acids. Germline V gene lookup returns CDR1 DFQATT and CDR2 SNEGSKA (reference sequence). V dropped 6 bases and J dropped 2 bases, with 16 bases sitting between them. The CDR3 loop reads CSAQGEGSNYGYTF. The CDR3 nucleotides read TGCAGTGCCCAAGGGGAGGGGAGCAACTATGGCTACACCTTC.

The chain is built from TRBV4-3 and TRBJ2-1; TRBD2 is a possible D gene (6 bases). The ends were cut back, 0 bases at V and 5 bases at J, with 14 bases in the middle. CDR1 and CDR2 (germline): LGHNA, YSLEER. This CDR3 is built from 16 residues. The CDR3 protein is CASSQDSAGNNNEQFF. DNA for the CDR3: TGCGCCAGCAGCCAAGATTCCGCGGGGAACAACAATGAGCAGTTCTTC.

This clonotype was counted many times. Written as DNA, the CDR3 is TGTGCCAGCAGCTTAGAAGTGGTTGGGGGAGAGACCCAGTACTTC. Translating gives CASSLEVVGGETQYF. This sequence joins TRBV11-2 and TRBJ2-5, with D perhaps given as TRBD1 or TRBD2 (5 bases each). Germline V gives CDR1 SGHAT, CDR2 FQNNGV. The CDR3 is 15 amino acids. V was shortened by 0 bases and J by 4 bases, with 12 bases between the two germline ends.

In its sample, this clonotype was seen many times. This chain connects TRBV6-2 or TRBV6-3 to TRBJ1-1; D is unresolved. The CDR3 is made up of 14 amino acids. The germline CDR1 and CDR2 sequences are MNHEY and SVGEGT. Trimming stripped 6 bases from V and 2 bases from J, with 13 bases between. The chain's CDR3 is CASSPPGSNTEAFF. Written as DNA, the CDR3 is TGTGCCAGCAGCCCCCCGGGCAGTAACACTGAAGCTTTCTTT.

This clonotype was observed a few times. The V gene is TRBV25-1, the J gene TRBJ2-3, with 8 bases matching TRBD2. Germline lookup yields CDR1 MGHDK and CDR2 SYGVNS. V dropped 3 bases and J dropped 0; count of bases not matched to a gene: 11. The CDR3 covers 18 residues. The CDR3 is CASSESLNSGTSTDTQYF. For the CDR3, the DNA is TGTGCCAGCAGTGAGTCTCTGAATAGCGGGACGAGCACAGATACGCAGTATTTT.

This clonotype was seen at least ten times. The V call is TRBV27, the J call TRBJ2-2, with unresolved D. The germline V gene encodes CDR1 MNHEY and CDR2 SMNVEV (reference sequence). CDR3 length equals 11 residues. The V end was cut by 5 bases, the J end by 7 bases, with 5 bases between. The CDR3 region has the DNA TGTGCCAGCAGTGATCACGGGGAGCTGTTTTTT. It translates to CASSDHGELFF.

This clonotype has just a few counts. The V and J genes are TRBV19 and TRBJ1-2; D gene uncertain. Germline CDR1 and CDR2: LNHDA and SQIVND (reference sequence). V was pared by 4 bases and J by 2 bases, with 11 bases between. The CDR3 is made up of 14 amino acids. As DNA, the CDR3 is TGTGCCAGTAGTAACCCGGGCGCAAACTATGGCTACACCTTC. It yields the protein CASSNPGANYGYTF.

This clonotype came up many times. The chain links TRBV20-1 to TRBJ2-1, with TRBD2 matching over 7 bases. The ends lost 7 bases at V and 6 bases at J; junction bases unmatched: 12. The CDR3 sequence is 14 residues long. Germline V gene data show CDR1 as DFQATT and CDR2 as SNEGSKA (reference sequence). The chain's CDR3 is CSVSRPTGGNEQFF. The CDR3 bases are TGCAGTGTTAGCCGTCCTACGGGGGGCAATGAGCAGTTCTTC.

This clonotype was recorded a few times. The rearrangement joins TRBV4-3 to TRBJ2-2; 11 nucleotides line up with TRBD2. The CDR3 is 16 residues long. Germline-derived CDR1 and CDR2 are LGHNA and YSLEER. The ends lost 1 base at V and 3 bases at J; junction bases unmatched: 1. CDR3 region: CASSQGLAGHTGELFF. The CDR3 DNA reads as TGCGCCAGCAGCCAAGGACTAGCGGGGCACACCGGGGAGCTGTTTTTT.

This clonotype was detected ten times or more. V is TRBV6-2 or TRBV6-3 and J is TRBJ2-1; 8 bases are shared with TRBD2. This CDR3 has 16 amino acids. With 5 bases clipped from V and 4 bases from J, the junction kept 10 bases outside the gene matches. Germline lookup yields CDR1 MNHEY and CDR2 SVGEGT. Here the CDR3 DNA reads TGTGCCAGCAGTCCCCGGGGGCGGGGGGTGTACAATGAGCAGTTCTTC. As protein: CASSPRGRGVYNEQFF.

This rearrangement joins TRBV6-1 to TRBJ2-7, with TRBD1 matching 8 bases. CDR3 length equals 14 residues. CDR1 and CDR2 (germline): MNHNS, SASEGT. After removal of 2 bases from V and 2 bases from J, the junction contained 2 bases not matched to a gene. The CDR3 DNA follows: TGTGCCAGCAGTGAACCGGGACAGGCCTACGAGCAGTACTTC. It codes for CASSEPGQAYEQYF.

This clonotype was seen at least ten times. The V and J genes are TRBV28 and TRBJ1-2; 7 nucleotides match TRBD1. The CDR3 spans 15 residues. CDR1 is MDHEN and CDR2 is SYDVKM in the germline V gene. J gave up 6 bases and V 3 bases, and 10 bases lay outside the gene matches. In nucleotides, the CDR3 is TGTGCCAGCAGTTTGGGGGGCAGGGGGAACGATGGCTACACCTTC. This encodes CASSLGGRGNDGYTF.